This TCR beta chain derives from a study of cytomegalovirus exposure and HLA in healthy donors. V gave up 3 bases and J gave up 10 bases, with 13 bases separating them. This CDR3 has 13 residues. Germline V gene sequence: CDR1 LNHDA, CDR2 SQIVND (reference sequence). 60 Vbeta and 13 Jbeta primers were used in PCR. The protocol was immunoSEQ multiplex PCR, while the TCRdb copy is restricted to in-frame clones and leaves out a portion. The table shows 160,000 or so clones, with 80% occurring only once. The chain is built from TRBV19 and TRBJ2-1, with D maybe TRBD1 (6 bases). The sample taken for sequencing was PBMCs. This TCR came from a man between 18 and 35 years old in good health and CMV-seropositive. The CDR3 loop is CASSISTGVEQFF. The CDR3 region has the DNA TGTGCCAGTAGTATCTCGACAGGCGTCGAGCAGTTCTTC.